Listed below are T cell receptor beta chains from one sample, sequenced in a study of blood T cell repertoires in COVID-19. Using immunoSEQ multiplex PCR, the repertoire was profiled, and TCRdb retains in-frame clones only, with some absent. This table has roughly 100,000 clones, 89% appearing once. Source material: peripheral blood. The receptors were sampled from a woman aged 55-75 years with acute or convalescent COVID-19. Each CDR3 is given with its conserved first and last residue. D genes are given only for firm matches. Size values are once, few and many counts, or a class for expanded clones, and some rows have none.

j_call: TRBJ2-1
clone_size: NA
d_call: TRBD1
cdr3_length: 15
v_call: TRBV19
cdr3_aa: CASSFGTGRYNEQFF
cdr3_nt: TGTGCCAGTAGTTTTGGGACAGGCCGCTACAATGAGCAGTTCTTC

j_call: TRBJ1-5
clone_size: NA
d_call: NA
cdr3_length: 15
v_call: TRBV3-1/TRBV3-2
cdr3_aa: CASSQRRGPNQPQHF
cdr3_nt: TGTGCCAGCAGCCAAAGGCGGGGACCTAATCAGCCCCAGCATTTT

j_call: TRBJ1-3
clone_size: NA
d_call: TRBD1
cdr3_length: 16
v_call: TRBV9
cdr3_aa: CASSAGQGISGNTIYF
cdr3_nt: TGTGCCAGCAGCGCTGGACAGGGAATTTCTGGAAACACCATATATTTT

j_call: TRBJ2-1
clone_size: NA
d_call: NA
cdr3_length: 15
v_call: TRBV15
cdr3_aa: CATSRGRESYNEQFF
cdr3_nt: TGTGCCACCAGCAGGGGGCGGGAATCCTACAATGAGCAGTTCTTC

j_call: TRBJ1-2
clone_size: NA
d_call: NA
cdr3_length: 15
v_call: TRBV7-8
cdr3_aa: CASSLMGASNYGYTF
cdr3_nt: TGTGCCAGCAGCTTAATGGGGGCATCAAACTATGGCTACACCTTC

j_call: TRBJ2-2
clone_size: NA
d_call: NA
cdr3_length: 14
v_call: TRBV5-1
cdr3_aa: CASSLAGSTGELFF
cdr3_nt: TGCGCCAGCAGCTTGGCCGGGTCCACCGGGGAGCTGTTTTTT

j_call: TRBJ2-1
clone_size: NA
d_call: TRBD2
cdr3_length: 13
v_call: TRBV19
cdr3_aa: CASSTTSGNEQFF
cdr3_nt: TGTGCCAGTAGTACGACTAGCGGAAATGAGCAGTTCTTC

j_call: TRBJ2-6
clone_size: once
d_call: NA
cdr3_length: 15
v_call: TRBV2
cdr3_aa: CASSQAGSGANVLTF
cdr3_nt: TGTGCCAGCAGTCAGGCAGGGTCTGGGGCCAACGTCCTGACTTTC

j_call: TRBJ2-1
clone_size: NA
d_call: NA
cdr3_length: 13
v_call: TRBV3-1/TRBV3-2
cdr3_aa: CASSRTSYNEQFF
cdr3_nt: TGTGCCAGCAGCCGAACTTCCTACAATGAGCAGTTCTTC

j_call: TRBJ2-1
clone_size: NA
d_call: NA
cdr3_length: 15
v_call: TRBV5-4
cdr3_aa: CASSLRGITYNEQFF
cdr3_nt: TGTGCCAGCAGCTTACGCGGGATAACCTACAATGAGCAGTTCTTC